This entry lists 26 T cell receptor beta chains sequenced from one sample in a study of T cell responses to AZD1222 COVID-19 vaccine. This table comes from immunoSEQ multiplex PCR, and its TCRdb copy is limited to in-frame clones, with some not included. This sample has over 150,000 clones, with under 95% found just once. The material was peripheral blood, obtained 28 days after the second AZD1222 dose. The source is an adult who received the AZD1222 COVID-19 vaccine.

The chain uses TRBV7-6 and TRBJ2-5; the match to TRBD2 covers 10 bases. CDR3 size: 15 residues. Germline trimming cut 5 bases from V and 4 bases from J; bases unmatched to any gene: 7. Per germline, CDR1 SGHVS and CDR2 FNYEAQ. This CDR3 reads CASSVSGGAAETQYF. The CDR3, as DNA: TGTGCCAGCAGCGTAAGCGGGGGGGCCGCAGAGACCCAGTACTTC.

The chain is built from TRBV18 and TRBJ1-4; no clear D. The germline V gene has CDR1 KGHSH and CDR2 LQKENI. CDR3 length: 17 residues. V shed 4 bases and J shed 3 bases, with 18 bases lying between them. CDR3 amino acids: CASSLVWTRAANEKLFF. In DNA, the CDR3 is TGTGCCAGCTCACTTGTTTGGACGCGGGCGGCTAATGAAAAACTGTTTTTT.

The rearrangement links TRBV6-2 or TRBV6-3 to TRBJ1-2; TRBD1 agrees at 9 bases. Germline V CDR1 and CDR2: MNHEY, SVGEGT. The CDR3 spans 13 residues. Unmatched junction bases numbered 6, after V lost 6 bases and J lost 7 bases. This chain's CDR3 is CASSKDRGGGYTF. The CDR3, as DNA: TGTGCCAGCAGCAAGGACAGGGGCGGTGGCTACACCTTC.

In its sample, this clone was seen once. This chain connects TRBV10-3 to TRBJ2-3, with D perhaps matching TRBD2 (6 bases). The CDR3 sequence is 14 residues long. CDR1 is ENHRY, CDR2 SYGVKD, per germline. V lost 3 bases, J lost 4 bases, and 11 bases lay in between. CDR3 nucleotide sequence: TGTGCCATCAGTGACCGGATAGCGGCAGATACGCAGTATTTT. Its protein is CAISDRIAADTQYF.

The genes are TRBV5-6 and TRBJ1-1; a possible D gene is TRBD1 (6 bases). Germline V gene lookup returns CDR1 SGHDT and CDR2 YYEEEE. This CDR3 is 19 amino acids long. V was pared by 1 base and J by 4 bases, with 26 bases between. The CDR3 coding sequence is TGTGCCAGCAGCTTGTTCAGCGGCCTGGGCAGGGGATATAGCACTGAAGCTTTCTTT. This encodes CASSLFSGLGRGYSTEAFF.

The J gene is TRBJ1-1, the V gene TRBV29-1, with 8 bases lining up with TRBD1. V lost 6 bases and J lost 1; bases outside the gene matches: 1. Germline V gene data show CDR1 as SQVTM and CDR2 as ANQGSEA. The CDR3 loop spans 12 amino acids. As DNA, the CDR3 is TGCAGCGTGGGGACAGGGAACACTGAAGCTTTCTTT. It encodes CSVGTGNTEAFF. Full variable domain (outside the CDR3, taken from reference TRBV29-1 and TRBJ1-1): SAVISQKPSRDICQRGTSLTIQCQVDSQVTMMFWYRQQPGQSLTLIATANQGSEATYESGFVIDKFPISRPNLTFSTLTVSNMSPEDSSIYLCSVGTGNTEAFFGQGTRLTVV.

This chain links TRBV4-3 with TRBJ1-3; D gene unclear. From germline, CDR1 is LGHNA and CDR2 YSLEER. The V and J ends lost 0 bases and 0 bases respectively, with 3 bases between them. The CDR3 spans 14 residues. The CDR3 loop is CASSQDLSGNTIYF. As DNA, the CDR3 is TGCGCCAGCAGCCAAGATCTCTCTGGAAACACCATATATTTT.

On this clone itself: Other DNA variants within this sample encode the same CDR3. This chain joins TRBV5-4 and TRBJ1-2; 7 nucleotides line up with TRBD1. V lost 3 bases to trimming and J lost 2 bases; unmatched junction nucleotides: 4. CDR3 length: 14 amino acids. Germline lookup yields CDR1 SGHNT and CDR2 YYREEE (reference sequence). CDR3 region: CASSSGTANYGYTF. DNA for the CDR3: TGTGCCAGCAGCTCCGGGACAGCCAACTATGGCTACACCTTC.

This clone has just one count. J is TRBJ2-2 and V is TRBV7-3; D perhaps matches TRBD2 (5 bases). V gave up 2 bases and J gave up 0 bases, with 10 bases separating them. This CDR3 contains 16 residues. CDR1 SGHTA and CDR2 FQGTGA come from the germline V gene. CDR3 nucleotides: TGTGCCAGCAGCTTATTAGGGAGTTCGAACACCGGGGAGCTGTTTTTT. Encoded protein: CASSLLGSSNTGELFF.

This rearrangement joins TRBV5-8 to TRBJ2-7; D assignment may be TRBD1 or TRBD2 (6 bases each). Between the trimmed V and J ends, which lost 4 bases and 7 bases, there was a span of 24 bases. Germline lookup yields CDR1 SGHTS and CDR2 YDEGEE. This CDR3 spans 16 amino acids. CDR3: CASSQGGLAVPGEQYF. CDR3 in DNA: TGTGCCAGCAGCCAAGGGGGGCTAGCAGTTCCTGGGGAGCAGTACTTC.

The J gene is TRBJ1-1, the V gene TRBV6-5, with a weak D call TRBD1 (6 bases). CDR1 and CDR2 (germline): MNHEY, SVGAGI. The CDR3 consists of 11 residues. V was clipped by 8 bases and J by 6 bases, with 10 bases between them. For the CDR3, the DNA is TGTGCCAGCCGTCGGGGGCCTGAAGCTTTCTTT. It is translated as CASRRGPEAFF.

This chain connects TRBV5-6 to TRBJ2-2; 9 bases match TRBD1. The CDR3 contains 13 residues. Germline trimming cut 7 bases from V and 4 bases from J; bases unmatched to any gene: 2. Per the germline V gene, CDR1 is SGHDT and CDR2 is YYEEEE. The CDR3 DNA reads TGTGCCAGCGGACAGGGGAGCACCGGGGAGCTGTTTTTT. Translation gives CASGQGSTGELFF.

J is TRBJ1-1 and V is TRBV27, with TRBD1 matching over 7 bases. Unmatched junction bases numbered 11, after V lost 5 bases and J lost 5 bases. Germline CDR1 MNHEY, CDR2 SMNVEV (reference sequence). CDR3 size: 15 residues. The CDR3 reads CASSPYDRAGTEAFF. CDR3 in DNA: TGTGCCAGCAGTCCGTACGACAGGGCTGGGACTGAAGCTTTCTTT.

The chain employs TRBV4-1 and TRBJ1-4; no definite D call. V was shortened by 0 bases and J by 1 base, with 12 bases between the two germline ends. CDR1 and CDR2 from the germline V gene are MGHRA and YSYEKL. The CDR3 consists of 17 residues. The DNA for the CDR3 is TGCGCCAGCAGCCAAGAATCCCGGGCGGGAACTAATGAAAAACTGTTTTTT. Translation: CASSQESRAGTNEKLFF.

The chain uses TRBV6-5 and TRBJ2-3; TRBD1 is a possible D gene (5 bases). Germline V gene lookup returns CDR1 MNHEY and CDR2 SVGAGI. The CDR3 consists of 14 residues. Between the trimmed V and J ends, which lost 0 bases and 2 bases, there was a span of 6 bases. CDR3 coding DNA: TGTGCCAGCAGTTACTCGGGGCCCACAGATACGCAGTATTTT. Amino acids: CASSYSGPTDTQYF.

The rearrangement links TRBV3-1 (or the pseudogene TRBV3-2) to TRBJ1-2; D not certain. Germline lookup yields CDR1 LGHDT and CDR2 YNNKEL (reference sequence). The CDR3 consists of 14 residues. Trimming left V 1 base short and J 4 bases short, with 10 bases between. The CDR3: CASSQAGPFYGYTF. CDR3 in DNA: TGTGCCAGCAGCCAAGCAGGACCTTTCTATGGCTACACCTTC.

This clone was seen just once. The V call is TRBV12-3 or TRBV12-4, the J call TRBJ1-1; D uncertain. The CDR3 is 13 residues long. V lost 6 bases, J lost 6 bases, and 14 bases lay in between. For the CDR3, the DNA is TGTGCCAGCAGCCCAGGAGTGCGGCCTGAAGCTTTCTTT. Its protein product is CASSPGVRPEAFF.

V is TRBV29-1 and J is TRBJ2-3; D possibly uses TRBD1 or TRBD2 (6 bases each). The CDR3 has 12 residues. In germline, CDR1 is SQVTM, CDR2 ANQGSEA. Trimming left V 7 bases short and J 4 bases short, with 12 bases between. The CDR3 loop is CSGGGQADTQYF. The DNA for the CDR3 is TGCAGCGGAGGGGGGCAGGCAGATACGCAGTATTTT.

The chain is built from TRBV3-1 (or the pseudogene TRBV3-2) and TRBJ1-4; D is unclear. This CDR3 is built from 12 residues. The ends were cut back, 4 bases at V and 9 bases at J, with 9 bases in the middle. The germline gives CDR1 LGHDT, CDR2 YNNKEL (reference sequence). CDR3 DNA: TGTGCCAGCAGCCCGGCCAACCAAAAACTGTTTTTT. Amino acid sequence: CASSPANQKLFF.

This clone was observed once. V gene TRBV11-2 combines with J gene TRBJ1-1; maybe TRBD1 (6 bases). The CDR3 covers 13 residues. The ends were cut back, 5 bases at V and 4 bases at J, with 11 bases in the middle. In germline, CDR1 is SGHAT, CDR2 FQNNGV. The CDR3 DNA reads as TGTGCCAGCAGCACCCGGACAGTCACTGAAGCTTTCTTT. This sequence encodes CASSTRTVTEAFF.

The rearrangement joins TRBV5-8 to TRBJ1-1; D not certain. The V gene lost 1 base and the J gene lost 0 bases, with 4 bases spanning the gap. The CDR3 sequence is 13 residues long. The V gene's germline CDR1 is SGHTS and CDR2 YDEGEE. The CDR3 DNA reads TGTGCCAGCAGCTTGACGGTGAACACTGAAGCTTTCTTT. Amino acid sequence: CASSLTVNTEAFF.

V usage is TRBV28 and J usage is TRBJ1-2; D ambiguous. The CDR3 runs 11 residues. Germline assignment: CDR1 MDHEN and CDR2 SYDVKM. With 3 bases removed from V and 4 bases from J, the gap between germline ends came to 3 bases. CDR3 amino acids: CASSFIYGYTF. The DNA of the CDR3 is TGTGCCAGCAGTTTCATCTATGGCTACACCTTC.

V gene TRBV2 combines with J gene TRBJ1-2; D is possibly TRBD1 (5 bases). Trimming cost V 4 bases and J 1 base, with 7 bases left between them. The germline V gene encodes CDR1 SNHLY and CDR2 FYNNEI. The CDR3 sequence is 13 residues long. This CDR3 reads CASSVDSNYGYTF. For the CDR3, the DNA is TGTGCCAGCAGTGTCGACAGTAACTATGGCTACACCTTC.

The CDR3 DNA is TGTGCCAGCAGCGAAGGGACGGTATTCACAGATACGCAGTATTTT. Its translation is CASSEGTVFTDTQYF. The chain has TRBV9 and TRBJ2-3; D is tentatively TRBD1 or TRBD2 (5 bases each). V gave up 3 bases and J gave up 2 bases, with 13 bases separating them. In germline, CDR1 is SGDLS, CDR2 YYNGEE. This CDR3 spans 15 amino acids. The variable domain in full, with the rest retrieved from reference TRBV9 and TRBJ2-3, is DSGVTQTPKHLITATGQRVTLRCSPRSGDLSVYWYQQSLDQGLQFLIQYYNGEERAKGNILERFSAQQFPDLHSELNLSSLELGDSALYFCASSEGTVFTDTQYFGPGTRLTVL.

CDR3 residues: CASSPTLAGGGRNEQFF. The CDR3 DNA is TGTGCCAGCTCACCCACTTTAGCGGGAGGGGGTCGGAATGAGCAGTTCTTC. The rearrangement uses TRBV18 and TRBJ2-1; 11 nucleotides match TRBD2. The germline CDR1 and CDR2 sequences are KGHSH and LQKENI. V shed 3 bases, J shed 7 bases, and the junction held 11 bases outside the gene matches. The CDR3 covers 17 residues.

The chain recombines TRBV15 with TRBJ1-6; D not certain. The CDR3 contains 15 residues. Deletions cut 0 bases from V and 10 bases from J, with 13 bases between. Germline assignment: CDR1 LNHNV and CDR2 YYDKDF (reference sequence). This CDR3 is CATSRDQPERSPLHF. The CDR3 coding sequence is TGTGCCACCAGCAGAGATCAGCCAGAGAGATCACCCCTCCACTTT.